Following are 3 T cell receptor beta chains from one sample sequenced in a study of CD8 T cells in ankylosing spondylitis. A single record per CDR3 protein comes from TCRdb applying MiXCR to the 5' RACE reads. Of approximately 350,000 distinct CDR3 sequences in the sample, over 12% are singletons; the top ten hold approximately 1.1%. Sequenced: blood, either unsorted or a sorted T cell fraction (not recorded which). The origin of the receptors is a male donor with ankylosing spondylitis or in good health (not recorded which).

This clonotype occurred a few times. The genes are TRBV20-1 and TRBJ2-3; 13 nucleotides match TRBD2. Germline V gene sequence: CDR1 DFQATT, CDR2 SNEGSKA (reference sequence). The CDR3 runs to 16 residues. Trimming at V came to 3 bases and at J to 4 bases, leaving 7 bases not matched to a gene. CDR3 in DNA: TGCAGTGCTAGCGGACTAGCGGGAGCCTCCGCAGATACGCAGTATTTT. Translated: CSASGLAGASADTQYF.

V gene TRBV2 combines with J gene TRBJ2-3; no reliable D call. From germline, CDR1 is SNHLY and CDR2 FYNNEI. There are 12 residues in the CDR3. Trimming took 6 bases from V and 8 from J, leaving 12 bases between them. The CDR3 bases are TGTGCCAGCAGCGGAAGGAGCAGTACGCAGTATTTT. Amino acids: CASSGRSSTQYF.

This clonotype showed up just a few times. The chain has TRBV9 and TRBJ2-7; no firm D call. The CDR3 sequence is 14 residues long. Trimming stripped 0 bases from V and 7 bases from J, with 14 bases between. Germline V lookup: CDR1 SGDLS, CDR2 YYNGEE. CDR3 protein: CASSVEASGAEQYF. CDR3 bases: TGTGCCAGCAGCGTAGAGGCTAGTGGTGCGGAGCAGTACTTC.